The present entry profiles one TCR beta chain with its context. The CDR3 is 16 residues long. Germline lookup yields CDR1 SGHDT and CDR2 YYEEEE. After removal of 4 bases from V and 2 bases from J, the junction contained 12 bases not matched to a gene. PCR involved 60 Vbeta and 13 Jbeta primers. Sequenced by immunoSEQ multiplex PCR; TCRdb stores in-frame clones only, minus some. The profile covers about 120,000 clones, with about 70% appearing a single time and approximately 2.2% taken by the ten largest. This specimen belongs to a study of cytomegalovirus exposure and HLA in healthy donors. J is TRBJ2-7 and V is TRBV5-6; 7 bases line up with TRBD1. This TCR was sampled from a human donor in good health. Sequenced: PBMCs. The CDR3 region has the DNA TGTGCCAGCAGCGGAAACAGGGGACCCTTTGCCTACGAGCAGTACTTC. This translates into CASSGNRGPFAYEQYF.